This passage covers 20 T cell receptor beta chains from one sample sequenced in a study of cytomegalovirus exposure and HLA in healthy donors. PCR was performed using 60 Vbeta and 13 Jbeta primers. The repertoire was sequenced with immunoSEQ multiplex PCR; TCRdb's copy has only in-frame clones and lacks some. The data contain 150,000 to 200,000 clones, approximately 71% of them seen just once; the ten biggest clones take up less than 11%. The sequenced material came from PBMCs. The receptors were gathered from a man aged 30 to 45 in good health and CMV-seropositive.

In this sample, this clone turned up a few times. In DNA, the CDR3 is TGTGCCAGCAGCCAAGGACGACTAGCGGGAAACTCCTACGAGCAGTACTTC. Translated, it gives CASSQGRLAGNSYEQYF. The genes are TRBV4-2 and TRBJ2-5; 11 nucleotides align to TRBD2. The closer fit of TRBJ2-7 to the DNA end suggests the J call may be wrong. In germline, CDR1 is LGHNA, CDR2 YNFKEQ. The CDR3 is made up of 17 amino acids.

V gene TRBV18 combines with J gene TRBJ2-2; the D gene is possibly TRBD2 (6 bases). Germline V lookup: CDR1 KGHSH, CDR2 LQKENI. This CDR3 contains 13 residues. The V gene lost 5 bases and the J gene lost 6 bases, with 10 bases spanning the gap. CDR3 DNA sequence: TGTGCCAGCTCAACCGGGGGAGCCGGGGAGCTGTTTTTT. This gives the protein CASSTGGAGELFF.

The V gene is TRBV15, the J gene TRBJ2-7, with 8 nucleotides matching TRBD2. CDR3 length: 17 amino acids. Germline V lookup: CDR1 LNHNV, CDR2 YYDKDF (reference sequence). V dropped 0 bases and J dropped 3; count of bases not matched to a gene: 10. CDR3 protein: CATSREWATGGGYEQYF. The CDR3 DNA sequence: TGTGCCACCAGCAGAGAATGGGCCACGGGAGGGGGCTACGAGCAGTACTTC.

V and J are TRBV14 and TRBJ2-7, with D perhaps matching TRBD1 (7 bases). In germline, CDR1 is SGHDN, CDR2 FVKESK. This CDR3 contains 19 residues. V gave up 2 bases and J gave up 4 bases, with 27 bases separating them. CDR3 sequence reads: CASSQFAAGGLTLGYEQYF. The CDR3 DNA follows: TGTGCCAGCAGCCAATTTGCCGCAGGGGGACTGACGCTCGGTTACGAGCAGTACTTC.

V gene TRBV19 combines with J gene TRBJ2-7; TRBD2 might be the D (6 bases). Germline V gives CDR1 LNHDA, CDR2 SQIVND (reference sequence). The CDR3 spans 17 residues. Trimming took 1 base from V and 1 from J, leaving 17 bases between them. This CDR3 reads CASSIGGRDSLSYEQYF. Written as DNA, the CDR3 is TGTGCCAGTAGTATAGGGGGACGGGACTCATTGTCCTACGAGCAGTACTTC. The whole variable domain, remainder taken from reference TRBV19 and TRBJ2-7, is DGGITQSPKYLFRKEGQNVTLSCEQNLNHDAMYWYRQDPGQGLRLIYYSQIVNDFQKGDIAEGYSVSREKKESFPLTVTSAQKNPTAFYLCASSIGGRDSLSYEQYFGPGTRLTVT.

The chain has TRBV7-3 and TRBJ2-1; the D is unclear. The V and J ends lost 1 base and 5 bases respectively, with 12 bases between them. Germline assignment: CDR1 SGHTA and CDR2 FQGTGA. This CDR3 has 15 residues. The CDR3: CASSLNLAQNNEQFF. The DNA for the CDR3 is TGTGCCAGCAGCTTAAATTTGGCCCAGAACAATGAGCAGTTCTTC.

The chain recombines TRBV14 with TRBJ2-1, with TRBD1 matching 9 bases. The CDR3 contains 16 residues. V gave up 0 bases and J gave up 7 bases; unmatched junction bases: 7. Germline CDR1 reads SGHDN; CDR2 reads FVKESK. The CDR3: CASSQDIGQGTNEQFF. Written as DNA, the CDR3 is TGTGCCAGCAGCCAAGATATAGGACAGGGGACGAATGAGCAGTTCTTC.

The J gene is TRBJ1-5, the V gene TRBV19; TRBD1 matches 7 bases. Germline values: CDR1 LNHDA, CDR2 SQIVND (reference sequence). The CDR3 covers 18 residues. The J segment lost 0 bases and the V segment lost 4 bases, leaving 12 bases of the junction unmatched. The CDR3: CASSSRAGGIDSNQPQHF. The CDR3 region has the DNA TGTGCCAGTAGTAGCCGAGCAGGGGGGATCGATAGCAATCAGCCCCAGCATTTT.

The chain carries TRBV10-3 and TRBJ2-7; 15 positions agree with TRBD2. V was clipped by 8 bases and J by 5 bases; unmatched bases: 4. Germline CDR1 reads ENHRY; CDR2 reads SYGVKD. This CDR3 has 14 residues. The CDR3 reads CAIGTSGRRDEQYF. Written as DNA, the CDR3 is TGTGCCATCGGGACTAGCGGGAGGAGGGACGAGCAGTACTTC.

The DNA of the CDR3 is TGTGCCTGGAGTAGGGGACTGACGAGGGACGAGCAGTACTTC. Protein sequence: CAWSRGLTRDEQYF. The chain is built from TRBV30 and TRBJ2-5, with D possibly being TRBD2 (6 bases). Judging by the DNA end, TRBJ2-7 fits better; the J call may be wrong. CDR1 and CDR2 (germline): GTSNPN, SVGIG (reference sequence). This CDR3 has 14 residues.

The chain employs TRBV4-2 and TRBJ2-7; 7 bases line up with TRBD1. The CDR3 sequence is 17 residues long. Germline CDR1 and CDR2: LGHNA and YNFKEQ. The V gene end was trimmed by 4 bases and the J gene end by 0 bases; junction bases not matched to a gene: 12. CDR3 in DNA: TGTGCCAGCAGCCCCCTCCTACAGGGGAAAAGCTCCTACGAGCAGTACTTC. Residues: CASSPLLQGKSSYEQYF.

This clone was seen a handful of times. V gene TRBV27 combines with J gene TRBJ1-1, with 9 bases that match TRBD1. The CDR3 contains 14 residues. V gave up 5 bases and J gave up 3 bases; unmatched junction bases: 4. Germline V gene sequence: CDR1 MNHEY, CDR2 SMNVEV (reference sequence). CDR3 nucleotides: TGTGCCAGCAGTCCACAGGGGGCCGACACTGAAGCTTTCTTT. Residues: CASSPQGADTEAFF.

This clone was seen only a few times. The J gene is TRBJ2-5, the V gene TRBV11-2; maybe TRBD1 (6 bases). Germline V lookup: CDR1 SGHAT, CDR2 FQNNGV. The V and J ends lost 0 bases and 2 bases respectively, with 25 bases between them. CDR3 length equals 20 residues. CDR3 sequence: CASSLEKADWSRGPQETQYF. The CDR3 nucleotides read TGTGCCAGCAGCTTAGAGAAAGCGGACTGGAGCAGGGGCCCGCAAGAGACCCAGTACTTC.

The V and J genes are TRBV6-6 and TRBJ2-3; no clear D gene. Germline CDR1 is MNHNY and CDR2 is SVGAGI (reference sequence). V lost 0 bases to trimming and J lost 6 bases, with 13 bases between them. The length of the CDR3 is 15 residues. This CDR3 reads CASSYSPPPTDTQYF. DNA for the CDR3: TGTGCCAGCAGTTACTCACCACCTCCCACTGATACGCAGTATTTT.

The chain joins TRBV9 to TRBJ2-7, with 7 bases aligning to TRBD1. The V segment lost 4 bases and the J segment 2 bases; nucleotides outside the gene matches: 9. CDR3 length: 15 amino acids. Germline V gene lookup returns CDR1 SGDLS and CDR2 YYNGEE. The CDR3, as DNA: TGTGCCAGCAGCCCAGGGACAGCGACGGCCTACGAGCAGTACTTC. It encodes CASSPGTATAYEQYF.

This chain uses TRBV15 with TRBJ1-1; D not certain. Germline V CDR1 and CDR2: LNHNV, YYDKDF (reference sequence). The CDR3 covers 12 residues. V was cut by 5 bases and J by 4 bases, with 8 bases left in between. The CDR3 nucleotides read TGTGCCACCAGCGGTGTAGCCACTGAAGCTTTCTTT. Amino acid sequence: CATSGVATEAFF.

This chain links TRBV7-2 with TRBJ2-7; tentatively, D is TRBD2 (5 bases). The V and J ends lost 4 bases and 2 bases respectively, with 15 bases between them. Per germline, CDR1 SGHTA and CDR2 FQGNSA. This CDR3 has 15 residues. The chain's CDR3 is CASSSSRDSTYEQYF. In nucleotides, the CDR3 is TGTGCCAGCAGCTCTAGCCGCGATAGTACCTACGAGCAGTACTTC.

V gene TRBV9 combines with J gene TRBJ2-1, with TRBD1 matching 8 bases. V lost 2 bases and J lost 8; bases outside the gene matches: 15. CDR1 is SGDLS and CDR2 is YYNGEE in the germline V gene. This CDR3 comprises 17 residues. CDR3 in amino acids: CASSVRGGQGGVDEQFF. The CDR3 DNA reads TGTGCCAGCAGCGTTCGCGGCGGACAGGGTGGTGTCGATGAGCAGTTCTTC.

CDR3 region: CATQDFPSSYNEQFF. CDR3 in DNA: TGTGCCACTCAGGACTTTCCGAGCTCCTACAATGAGCAGTTCTTC. The rearrangement links TRBV6-1 to TRBJ2-1; the D gene is possibly TRBD2 (5 bases). The V and J ends lost 10 bases and 0 bases respectively, with 16 bases between them. The CDR3 runs 15 residues. Germline V gene data show CDR1 as MNHNS and CDR2 as SASEGT.

The chain recombines TRBV28 with TRBJ2-7; possibly TRBD2 for D (6 bases). CDR1 is MDHEN, CDR2 SYDVKM, per germline. The CDR3 has 15 residues. V was trimmed by 3 bases and J by 0 bases, leaving 12 bases between them. This chain's CDR3 is CASSFGRTTSYEQYF. As DNA, the CDR3 is TGTGCCAGCAGTTTCGGCAGGACTACCTCCTACGAGCAGTACTTC.